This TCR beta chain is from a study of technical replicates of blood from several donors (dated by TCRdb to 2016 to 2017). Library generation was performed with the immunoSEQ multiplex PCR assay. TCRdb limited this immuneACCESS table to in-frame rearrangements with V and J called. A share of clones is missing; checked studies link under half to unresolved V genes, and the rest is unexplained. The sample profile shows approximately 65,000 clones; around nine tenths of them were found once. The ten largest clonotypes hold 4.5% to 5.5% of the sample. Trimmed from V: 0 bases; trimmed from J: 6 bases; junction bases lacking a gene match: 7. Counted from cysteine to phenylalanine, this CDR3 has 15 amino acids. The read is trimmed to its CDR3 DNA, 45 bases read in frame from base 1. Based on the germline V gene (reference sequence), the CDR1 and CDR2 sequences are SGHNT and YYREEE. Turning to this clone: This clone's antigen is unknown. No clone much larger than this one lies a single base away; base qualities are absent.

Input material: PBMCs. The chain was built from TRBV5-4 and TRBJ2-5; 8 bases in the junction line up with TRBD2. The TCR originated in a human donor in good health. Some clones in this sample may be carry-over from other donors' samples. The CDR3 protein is CASSLDGRAIKTQYF. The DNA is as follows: TGTGCCAGCAGCTTGGACGGGAGGGCTATCAAGACCCAGTACTTC. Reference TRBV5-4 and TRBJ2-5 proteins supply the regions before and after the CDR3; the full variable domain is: ETGVTQSPTHLIKTRGQQVTLRCSSQSGHNTVSWYQQALGQGPQFIFQYYREEENGRGNFPPRFSGLQFPNYSSELNVNALELDDSALYLCASSLDGRAIKTQYFGPGTRLLVL.